One sample yielded the 25 T cell receptor beta chains listed below, sequenced in a study of blood T cell repertoires in COVID-19. Here immunoSEQ multiplex PCR was the method, and the copy in TCRdb shows in-frame clones only, minus some. The sample has about 170,000 clones, 65% to 85% seen once. Material for sequencing was peripheral blood. The receptors were sampled from a human donor with acute or convalescent COVID-19. The donor label of this sample is uncertain.

V and J are TRBV27 and TRBJ1-2; D ambiguous. This CDR3 comprises 10 residues. Trimming took off 5 bases at V and 4 bases at J, with 2 bases between the two ends. Germline loops: CDR1 MNHEY, CDR2 SMNVEV (reference sequence). In DNA form, the CDR3 reads TGTGCCAGCAGTCGCTATGGCTACACCTTC. It codes for CASSRYGYTF.

The V gene is TRBV5-1, the J gene TRBJ1-1; 10 bases line up with TRBD1. Germline CDR1 is SGHRS and CDR2 is YFSETQ. Trimming cost V 5 bases and J 4 bases; bases outside gene matches: 5. This CDR3 region has 14 residues. The CDR3 sequence: CASSPGTGVTEAFF. The CDR3 region has the DNA TGCGCCAGCAGTCCAGGGACAGGGGTCACTGAAGCTTTCTTT. Based on the CDR3 plus reference TRBV5-1 and TRBJ1-1, the full variable domain is KAGVTQTPRYLIKTRGQQVTLSCSPISGHRSVSWYQQTPGQGLQFLFEYFSETQRNKGNFPGRFSGRQFSNSRSEMNVSTLELGDSALYLCASSPGTGVTEAFFGQGTRLTVV.

The J gene is TRBJ2-7, the V gene TRBV10-3; D is possibly TRBD2 (6 bases). The CDR3 has 16 amino acids. Germline V CDR1 and CDR2: ENHRY, SYGVKD. The V gene lost 1 base and the J gene lost 0 bases, with 13 bases spanning the gap. The CDR3 bases are TGTGCCATCAGTGAGTACGGGAGCTCCAGCTCCTACGAGCAGTACTTC. Protein product: CAISEYGSSSSYEQYF.

This sequence joins TRBV3-1 (or the pseudogene TRBV3-2) and TRBJ1-2, with D possibly being TRBD1 (6 bases). Looked up from germline, CDR1 is LGHDT and CDR2 is YNNKEL (reference sequence). The V gene lost 4 bases and the J gene lost 8 bases, with 23 bases spanning the gap. There are 16 residues in the CDR3. The CDR3 nucleotides read TGTGCCAGCAGCCCTCCTTCTGGGGTCAGGGGCAGAGGCTACACCTTC. Encoded protein: CASSPPSGVRGRGYTF.

The V and J genes are TRBV19 and TRBJ2-7; 8 bases are shared with TRBD2. The germline V gene encodes CDR1 LNHDA and CDR2 SQIVND (reference sequence). Trimming at V came to 2 bases and at J to 2 bases, leaving 8 bases not matched to a gene. This CDR3 spans 16 amino acids. The CDR3 nucleotides read TGTGCCAGTAGTATATCGTCTAGCGGGCCTACCTACGAGCAGTACTTC. Amino acids: CASSISSSGPTYEQYF.

The CDR3 is CASSAQEGGEQFF. The DNA for the CDR3 is TGTGCCAGCAGTGCTCAAGAGGGGGGGGAGCAGTTCTTC. The chain employs TRBV2 and TRBJ2-1, with a weak D call TRBD2 (7 bases). CDR3 size: 13 residues. V lost 4 bases, J lost 10 bases, and 14 bases lay in between. Germline loops: CDR1 SNHLY, CDR2 FYNNEI. Combining the CDR3 with reference TRBV2 and TRBJ2-1 gives the whole variable domain EPEVTQTPSHQVTQMGQEVILRCVPISNHLYFYWYRQILGQKVEFLVSFYNNEISEKSEIFDDQFSVERPDGSNFTLKIRSTKLEDSAMYFCASSAQEGGEQFFGPGTRLTVL.

This chain connects TRBV6-5 to TRBJ1-1, with D maybe TRBD1 (6 bases). The V end lost 6 bases, the J end lost 3 bases, and 17 bases lay between the germline ends. This CDR3 region has 15 residues. Germline V gene data show CDR1 as MNHEY and CDR2 as SVGAGI. The CDR3 bases are TGTGCCAGCAGCGCCTTTAGGGGGACCGACACTGAAGCTTTCTTT. Protein sequence: CASSAFRGTDTEAFF.

This clone was seen once. The V and J genes are TRBV5-1 and TRBJ2-6; 14 positions match TRBD2. V was clipped by 4 bases and J by 1 base; unmatched bases: 1. CDR3 size: 17 residues. Looked up from germline, CDR1 is SGHRS and CDR2 is YFSETQ. In DNA, the CDR3 is TGCGCCAGCAGCGGGACTAGCGGGAGATCTGGGGCCAACGTCCTGACTTTC. This encodes CASSGTSGRSGANVLTF.

The rearrangement links TRBV9 to TRBJ2-7, with a possible D match to TRBD2 (6 bases). CDR3 size: 14 residues. The germline V gene has CDR1 SGDLS and CDR2 YYNGEE. V shed 0 bases and J shed 7 bases, with 14 bases lying between them. The CDR3 DNA follows: TGTGCCAGCAGCGTAGGCGGGACGCTAAAGGAGCAGTACTTC. Its protein is CASSVGGTLKEQYF.

The J gene is TRBJ2-3, the V gene TRBV7-9; a possible D gene is TRBD2 (5 bases). Germline CDR1 reads SEHNR; CDR2 reads FQNEAQ (reference sequence). Trimming took off 0 bases at V and 4 bases at J, with 8 bases between the two ends. This CDR3 contains 14 residues. The CDR3 sequence is CASSLAGVPDTQYF. CDR3 bases: TGTGCCAGCAGCTTAGCGGGAGTTCCAGATACGCAGTATTTT.

V and J are TRBV28 and TRBJ1-6; 7 nucleotides align to TRBD1. With 6 bases clipped from V and 7 bases from J, the junction kept 12 bases outside the gene matches. This CDR3 is 16 amino acids long. Germline loops: CDR1 MDHEN, CDR2 SYDVKM. CDR3 protein: CASSPVDRAGNSPLHF. The CDR3 DNA reads TGTGCCAGCAGCCCCGTTGACAGGGCGGGAAATTCACCCCTCCACTTT.

CDR3 loop: CASTSGLLFYNEQFF. DNA of the CDR3: TGTGCCAGCACCTCGGGACTACTTTTTTACAATGAGCAGTTCTTC. The rearrangement uses TRBV28 and TRBJ2-1; 7 bases are a match to TRBD2. This CDR3 spans 15 amino acids. Germline CDR1 MDHEN, CDR2 SYDVKM. Trimming took 7 bases from V and 4 from J; bases not matched to a gene: 10.

The V gene is TRBV6-5, the J gene TRBJ2-7; the match to TRBD2 covers 7 bases. Germline V CDR1 and CDR2: MNHEY, SVGAGI. CDR3 length: 15 amino acids. Trimming removed 8 bases from V and 3 bases from J; junction bases left unmatched: 13. The CDR3 protein is CASRVGDGGIYEQYF. CDR3 DNA sequence: TGTGCCAGCCGCGTCGGGGACGGGGGGATCTACGAGCAGTACTTC.

This sequence joins TRBV2 and TRBJ2-7; 9 nucleotides line up with TRBD2. Per the germline V gene, CDR1 is SNHLY and CDR2 is FYNNEI. The CDR3 runs to 17 residues. Trimming cost V 10 bases and J 1 base; bases outside gene matches: 17. CDR3 region: CATVLAGAHASSYEQYF. CDR3 bases: TGTGCCACTGTATTAGCGGGAGCCCATGCCTCTTCCTACGAGCAGTACTTC.

Remarks on this clone: The sample has other DNA sequences that encode this CDR3 too. This chain joins TRBV19 and TRBJ1-2, with D unresolved. The CDR3 is 14 amino acids. V was cut by 1 base and J by 0 bases, with 6 bases left in between. Germline loops: CDR1 LNHDA, CDR2 SQIVND (reference sequence). CDR3 residues: CASSIVQTNYGYTF. In DNA form, the CDR3 reads TGTGCCAGTAGTATAGTACAGACTAACTATGGCTACACCTTC.

This sequence joins TRBV10-1 and TRBJ2-7; D is possibly TRBD1 (5 bases). V shed 7 bases and J shed 3 bases, with 13 bases lying between them. CDR1 and CDR2 (germline): WNHNN, SYGVQD (reference sequence). The CDR3 is 13 amino acids. In nucleotides, the CDR3 is TGCGCCAGCAATAGGGCCCAGGGCTACGAGCAGTACTTC. It yields the protein CASNRAQGYEQYF.

V gene TRBV5-4 combines with J gene TRBJ1-3; D might be TRBD1 (6 bases). CDR3 size: 14 residues. The germline V gene has CDR1 SGHNT and CDR2 YYREEE (reference sequence). V lost 3 bases and J 2 bases, leaving 9 bases between the germline ends. CDR3 DNA: TGTGCCAGCAGCTGGGACATTGCTGGAAACACCATATATTTT. Encoded protein: CASSWDIAGNTIYF.

The genes are TRBV6-5 and TRBJ2-1; TRBD2 aligns across 9 bases. CDR3 length: 15 amino acids. The V gene's germline CDR1 is MNHEY and CDR2 SVGAGI. J was trimmed by 7 bases and V by 2 bases; bases with no gene match: 6. The CDR3 nucleotides are TGTGCCAGCAGTTACGGGGGACTAGCCATGAATGAGCAGTTCTTC. Protein: CASSYGGLAMNEQFF.

In its sample, this clone was seen once. The chain joins TRBV28 to TRBJ1-2; 8 bases agree with TRBD1. The V gene's germline CDR1 is MDHEN and CDR2 SYDVKM. V shed 7 bases and J 5 bases; nucleotides not matched to a gene: 6. The CDR3 spans 13 residues. DNA of the CDR3: TGTGCCAGCACCCTCGGACAGGGTTATGGCTACACCTTC. It is translated as CASTLGQGYGYTF.

This clone was picked up one time. V is TRBV11-2 and J is TRBJ1-3; D might be TRBD1 (5 bases). Trimming shortened V by 1 base and J by 2 bases, and 12 bases separated the two germline ends. CDR3 size: 16 residues. Germline CDR1 and CDR2: SGHAT and FQNNGV. Here the CDR3 DNA reads TGTGCCAGCAGCTTAGGGTACACGACAGCTGGAAACACCATATATTTT. This codes for CASSLGYTTAGNTIYF. The full variable domain, in which reference TRBV11-2 and TRBJ1-3 provide the parts outside the CDR3, is EAGVAQSPRYKIIEKRQSVAFWCNPISGHATLYWYQQILGQGPKLLIQFQNNGVVDDSQLPKDRFSAERLKGVDSTLKIQPAKLEDSAVYLCASSLGYTTAGNTIYFGEGSWLTVV.

This chain connects TRBV30 to TRBJ2-5; D remains ambiguous. The CDR3 runs to 15 residues. The germline V gene has CDR1 GTSNPN and CDR2 SVGIG (reference sequence). Trimming took 4 bases from V and 4 from J, leaving 19 bases between them. The CDR3: CAWNMRSLQAETQYF. CDR3 nucleotides: TGTGCCTGGAACATGAGGAGCCTCCAAGCAGAGACCCAGTACTTC.

The V and J genes are TRBV4-1 and TRBJ1-4, with TRBD1 identical over 7 bases. The V and J ends lost 6 bases and 7 bases, in that order; junction bases with no gene match: 14. The CDR3 totals 16 residues. Germline lookup yields CDR1 MGHRA and CDR2 YSYEKL. The CDR3 reads CASSHLPTGLGEKLFF. The DNA of the CDR3 is TGCGCCAGCAGTCACCTACCGACAGGGTTGGGTGAAAAACTGTTTTTT.

This rearrangement joins TRBV7-7 to TRBJ1-3; D remains ambiguous. The germline V gene encodes CDR1 SSHAT and CDR2 FNYEAQ (reference sequence). The CDR3 consists of 13 residues. Trimming left V 3 bases short and J 1 base short, with 4 bases between. The CDR3 DNA sequence: TGTGCCAGCAGCTTCCGGTCTGGAAACACCATATATTTT. Translating gives CASSFRSGNTIYF.

The rearrangement uses TRBV5-8 and TRBJ2-3, with 7 bases matching TRBD1. In germline, CDR1 is SGHTS, CDR2 YDEGEE. With V trimmed by 4 bases and J by 0 bases, 8 bases remained unmatched. This CDR3 has 16 residues. CDR3 bases: TGTGCCAGCAGCACAATACAGGGGACCAGCACAGATACGCAGTATTTT. Protein: CASSTIQGTSTDTQYF. Variable domain in full (rest from reference TRBV5-8 and TRBJ2-3): EAGVTQSPTHLIKTRGQQATLRCSPISGHTSVYWYQQALGLGLQFLLWYDEGEERNRGNFPPRFSGRQFPNYSSELNVNALELEDSALYLCASSTIQGTSTDTQYFGPGTRLTVL.

CDR3 in amino acids: CASSGEGGRTDTQYF. The CDR3 DNA reads as TGTGCCAGCAGCGGGGAAGGGGGTCGAACAGATACGCAGTATTTT. V gene TRBV7-6 combines with J gene TRBJ2-3; possible D gene TRBD1, 6 bases. V lost 5 bases to trimming and J lost 3 bases, with 15 bases between them. In germline, CDR1 is SGHVS, CDR2 FNYEAQ. The CDR3 length is 15 residues.